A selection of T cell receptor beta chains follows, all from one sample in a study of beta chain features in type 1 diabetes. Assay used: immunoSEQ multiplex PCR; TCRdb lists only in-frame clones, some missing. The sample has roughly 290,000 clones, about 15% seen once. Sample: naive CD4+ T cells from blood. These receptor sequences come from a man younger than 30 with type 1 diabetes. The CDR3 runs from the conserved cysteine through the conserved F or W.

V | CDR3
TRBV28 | CASSSATRDSYEQYF
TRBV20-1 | CSARRMNEQFF
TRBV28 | CASSPGGSPGNEQFF
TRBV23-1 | CATSTGKGAGETQYF
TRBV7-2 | CASSGTAGHQPQHF
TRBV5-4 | CASSLGGGAVGELFF
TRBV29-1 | CGHDSMGAETQYF
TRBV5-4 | CASSFSKNTEAFF
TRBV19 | CASKGRADTEAFF
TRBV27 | CASSILAGGAQETQYF
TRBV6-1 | CASSDRTAAKNIQYF
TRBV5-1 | CASSFGGAQGNEQFF
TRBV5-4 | CASSFESQSEAFF
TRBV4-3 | CASRPSSGFGGYTF
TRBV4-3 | CASSPWTSGGTDTQYF
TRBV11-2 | CASSSTGLSNTGELFF
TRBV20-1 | CSARSGYEQYF
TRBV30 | CAWSPQMSGYEQYF
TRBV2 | CASQVVAAWAQYF
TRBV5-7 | CASSSRGETQYF
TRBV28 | CATQGADIMNTEAFF
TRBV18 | CASSPPGGRHSYEQYF
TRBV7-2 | CASSLGQGDYGYTF
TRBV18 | CASSPRTGVTYEQYF
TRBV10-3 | CAISARTGGIYNEQFF
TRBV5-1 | CASSRVGGASTEAFF
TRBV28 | CASRLTGADTQYF
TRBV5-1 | CASAPKLDASDTQYF
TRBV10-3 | CAISDRQGAGANVLTF
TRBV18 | CASSPGQVDYGYTF
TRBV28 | CASSTRSGTFQETQYF
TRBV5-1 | CASSLVRSYEQYF
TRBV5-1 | CASSLRDRVQETQYF
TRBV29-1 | CSATRDPTGTGRGGYTF
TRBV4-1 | CASSQVTGGRDGTDTQYF
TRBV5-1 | CASSLQTVAGVIEQFF
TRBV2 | CASSVGTGDTEAFF
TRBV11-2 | CASSWRVEDTEAFF
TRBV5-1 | CASTPAAHYEQYF
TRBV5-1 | CASSFGLAGYSYEQYF
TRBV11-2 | CASRGGTGSTEAFF
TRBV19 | CASSPDRGFSNQPQHF
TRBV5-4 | CASSLGLAGVETQYF
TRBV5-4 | CASSLIAGGWSYNEQFF
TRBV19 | CASSRLAGVEQFF
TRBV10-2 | CASGDWAVAGANVLTF
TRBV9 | CASSVQTGGSYEQYF
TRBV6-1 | CASSLSDQPQHF
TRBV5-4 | CASSAGGAGETQYF